These T cell receptor beta chains were read from a single sample in a study of T cell repertoires in cytomegalovirus infection. These receptors' antigens are unknown. MiXCR, run by TCRdb on the reads, gives a single entry per CDR3 protein. This sample yields hundreds of thousands of distinct CDR3 sequences, of which approximately 30% are seen a single time; 12% belongs to the top ten. Sequencing used cultured CD8+ T cells from PBMCs, obtained from culture after CMV antigen stimulation. The receptor source for this set is a human donor in good health (CMV status not recorded). Some clones in this sample may be carry-over from other donors' samples. Each CDR3 is given with its conserved first and last residue. The D gene is left open where the match is weak. The size field is filled for only some rows; it gives once, few, many or a size class.

clone size	V gene	D gene	J gene	CDR3 length	CDR3 DNA	CDR3 protein
NA	TRBV4-1	NA	TRBJ1-2	12	TGCGCCAGCAGCCAACCGGATTATGGCTACACCTTC	CASSQPDYGYTF
few	TRBV4-1	NA	TRBJ2-1	13	TGCGCCAGCAGCCAAGCGTGGAGCAATGAGCAGTTCTTC	CASSQAWSNEQFF
few	TRBV10-2	NA	TRBJ2-3	14	TGCGCCAGCAGGCCCCGGACGGGCACAGATACGCAGTATTTT	CASRPRTGTDTQYF
NA	TRBV12-3/TRBV12-4	NA	TRBJ1-1	13	TGTGCCAGCAGTTTATGGGAGGACACTGAAGCTTTCTTT	CASSLWEDTEAFF
few	TRBV12-3/TRBV12-4	TRBD2	TRBJ2-1	15	TGTGCCAGCAGTCCCGGATGGGGGGGGAACAATGAGCAGTTCTTC	CASSPGWGGNNEQFF
NA	TRBV6-1	NA	TRBJ2-7	12	TGTGCCAGCAGTGAAAGGGCCTACGAGCAGTACTTC	CASSERAYEQYF
once	TRBV6-1	TRBD2	TRBJ2-7	20	TGTGCCAGCAGTGAAATTATAGGGACTAGAGAAACCTTCCGGTTCTCCGAGCAGTACTTC	CASSEIIGTRETFRFSEQYF
NA	TRBV7-9	NA	TRBJ2-3	16	TGTGCCAGCAGCCCGCGGGGAGGGGGGGCCTTCGATACGCAGTATTTT	CASSPRGGGAFDTQYF
NA	TRBV10-1	NA	TRBJ2-7	14	TGCGCCAGCAGTGACGGTGAACAGCCTTACGAGCAGTACTTC	CASSDGEQPYEQYF
many	TRBV7-8	NA	TRBJ2-5	12	TGTGCCAGCAGCTATCTTTCCGAGACCCAGTACTTC	CASSYLSETQYF
few	TRBV5-6	NA	TRBJ1-6	17	TGTGCCAGCAGCTTCGGAGGGGGGAGCTCCTATAATTCACCCCTCCACTTT	CASSFGGGSSYNSPLHF
NA	TRBV7-6	NA	TRBJ2-3	16	TGTGCCAGCAGCTCCCACCTCGGGGGTTCCCGAGATACGCAGTATTTT	CASSSHLGGSRDTQYF
NA	TRBV7-6	NA	TRBJ1-4	16	TGTGCCAGCAGCCCGACCGGGGACTCCACTAATGAAAAACTGTTTTTT	CASSPTGDSTNEKLFF
NA	TRBV27	NA	TRBJ1-5	15	TGTGCCAGCAGTCTTGGGGACCCGACCGGTCAGCCCCAGCATTTT	CASSLGDPTGQPQHF
few	TRBV7-8	NA	TRBJ2-5	14	TGTGCCAGCAGCGTCGTGGGGCCTGGGGAGACCCAGTACTTC	CASSVVGPGETQYF
NA	TRBV6-6	TRBD1	TRBJ2-7	15	TGTGCCAGCAGTTCCTGGACAGGGAGCTCCTACGAGCAGTACTTC	CASSSWTGSSYEQYF
few	TRBV10-1	NA	TRBJ1-1	12	TGCGCCAGCAGTGACAGGTACGCTGAAGCTTTCTTT	CASSDRYAEAFF
many	TRBV7-8	TRBD2	TRBJ2-1	17	TGTGCCAGCAGCAAGTTTAGCGGGGGCTTCTCCTACAATGAGCAGTTCTTC	CASSKFSGGFSYNEQFF
NA	TRBV6-1	NA	TRBJ1-5	15	TGTGCCAGCAGTGAAGATGGTATGAGGGACCAGCCCCAGCATTTT	CASSEDGMRDQPQHF
few	TRBV5-4	NA	TRBJ2-2	11	TGTGCCACCTGGGGAACCGGGGAGCTGTTTTTT	CATWGTGELFF
few	TRBV9	NA	TRBJ2-3	14	TGTGCCAGCAGTAGACAGTTTAACACAGATACGCAGTATTTT	CASSRQFNTDTQYF
NA	TRBV11-3	NA	TRBJ1-1	16	TGTGCCAGCAGCCCATTCGAAGGGGGGGAGAACACTGAAGCTTTCTTT	CASSPFEGGENTEAFF
many	TRBV28	NA	TRBJ1-5	15	TGTGCCAGCAGTTTTTTGGGAGAGGGCAATCAGCCCCAGCATTTT	CASSFLGEGNQPQHF
NA	TRBV6-5	NA	TRBJ1-2	16	TGTGCCAGCAGTTACCGAATAGGAAGGGACCACTATGGCTACACCTTC	CASSYRIGRDHYGYTF
NA	TRBV6-5	NA	TRBJ1-1	15	TGTGCCAGCAGTTACGTAGGGATACGAGACACTGAAGCTTTCTTT	CASSYVGIRDTEAFF
NA	TRBV6-6	TRBD1	TRBJ1-5	15	TGTGCCAGCAGTGCGACAGGGTTTAGCAATCAGCCCCAGCATTTT	CASSATGFSNQPQHF
few	TRBV9	NA	TRBJ2-1	16	TGTGCCAGCAGCGTAGAGGCCGGGCGGGGTTACAATGAGCAGTTCTTC	CASSVEAGRGYNEQFF
NA	TRBV5-4	NA	TRBJ2-5	16	TGTGCCAGCAGCCTTCGAGACGGTCGATTGCAAGAGACCCAGTACTTC	CASSLRDGRLQETQYF
few	TRBV2	NA	TRBJ2-3	15	TGTGCCAGCAGTGGACGGGAAGCCCTCACAGATACGCAGTATTTT	CASSGREALTDTQYF
NA	TRBV2	NA	TRBJ2-7	14	TGTGCCAGCTATGTCCGGACGGACTCCTACGAGCAGTACTTC	CASYVRTDSYEQYF
many	TRBV5-4	NA	TRBJ2-2	15	TGTGCCAGCAGCCCTAAGCGGGCGAACACCGGGGAGCTGTTTTTT	CASSPKRANTGELFF
NA	TRBV20-1	NA	TRBJ2-3	13	TGCAGTGTTACCCCACCGAGGGGAGATACGCAGTATTTT	CSVTPPRGDTQYF
many	TRBV7-2	NA	TRBJ1-2	14	TGTGCCAGCAGCCCCCGGACGAGCGGGTATGGCTACACCTTC	CASSPRTSGYGYTF
many	TRBV7-2	NA	TRBJ2-4	18	TGTGCCAGCAGCCCGAGGGTCCCGAATACCAAAGCCAAAAACATTCAGTACTTC	CASSPRVPNTKAKNIQYF
few	TRBV27	NA	TRBJ2-1	15	TGTGCCAGCAGGACCCTAGCGACTAGCTACAATGAGCAGTTCTTC	CASRTLATSYNEQFF
many	TRBV27	NA	TRBJ1-1	13	TGTGCCAGCAGCTTGTCGGAGAACACTGAAGCTTTCTTT	CASSLSENTEAFF
many	TRBV11-1	TRBD2	TRBJ2-1	18	TGTGCCAGCACCAAAGCGGGGAGCGGGGGGCTAGGGTGGCATGAGCAGTTCTTC	CASTKAGSGGLGWHEQFF
NA	TRBV10-3	NA	TRBJ2-1	13	TGTGCCATCAGGACAAACACCTACAATGAGCAGTTCTTC	CAIRTNTYNEQFF
many	TRBV7-6	NA	TRBJ1-1	17	TGTGCCAGCAGCTTGGGGGTTCAGGGATATTTGAACACTGAAGCTTTCTTT	CASSLGVQGYLNTEAFF
few	TRBV4-1	NA	TRBJ1-4	16	TGCGCCAGCGCTTTCGAATGGGGGGCAACTAATGAAAAACTGTTTTTT	CASAFEWGATNEKLFF
NA	TRBV27	TRBD1	TRBJ2-2	15	TGTGCCAGCATTGCATGGACAGGGCGGACCGGGGAGCTGTTTTTT	CASIAWTGRTGELFF
NA	TRBV12-3/TRBV12-4	NA	TRBJ1-5	13	TGTGCCAGCAGTTTAAAGCCCAATCAGCCCCAGCATTTT	CASSLKPNQPQHF
few	TRBV24-1	NA	TRBJ1-1	13	TGTGCCACCAGTGACTCAGGGATCCCTGAAGCTTTCTTT	CATSDSGIPEAFF
NA	TRBV4-1	NA	TRBJ1-1	14	TGCGCCAGCAGCAACAGCGGGGGGTACACTGAAGCTTTCTTT	CASSNSGGYTEAFF
many	TRBV7-2	NA	TRBJ1-1	18	TGTGCCAGCACCCTATACCCCGGAACAGGGTCGCAACACACTGAAGCTTTCTTT	CASTLYPGTGSQHTEAFF
NA	TRBV2	NA	TRBJ2-7	14	TGTGCCAGCAGTGGAGAGGACACTTCCTACGAGCAGTACTTC	CASSGEDTSYEQYF
few	TRBV27	TRBD2	TRBJ2-3	15	TGTGCCAGCAGCGGACTAGCGGAGGTAACAGATACGCAGTATTTT	CASSGLAEVTDTQYF
NA	TRBV6-4	NA	TRBJ1-1	15	TGTGCCAGCAGTGACTCCGAGGGAAGGAACACTGAAGCTTTCTTT	CASSDSEGRNTEAFF
NA	TRBV6-6	TRBD1	TRBJ2-5	16	TGTGCCAGCAGTTACTTGGGACAGGGTCTGGGGGAGACCCAGTACTTC	CASSYLGQGLGETQYF
many	TRBV7-6	NA	TRBJ2-1	14	TGTGCCAGCAGCTTAGCTATGGGAGCCAATGAGCAGTTCTTC	CASSLAMGANEQFF
NA	TRBV5-1	NA	TRBJ2-2	13	TGCGCCAGCTCCGGGGCCGTCACCGGGGAGCTGTTTTTT	CASSGAVTGELFF
NA	TRBV15	NA	TRBJ2-7	15	TGTGCCACCAGCCCCGGGACCCTCGAGCGCTACGAGCAGTACTTC	CATSPGTLERYEQYF
NA	TRBV7-8	NA	TRBJ2-1	16	TGTGCCAGCAGCTTTCGGAGGGCAGGGACCTACAATGAGCAGTTCTTC	CASSFRRAGTYNEQFF
many	TRBV7-6	NA	TRBJ2-1	12	TGTGCCAGCAGCTCGACAGGACAGGAGCAGTTCTTC	CASSSTGQEQFF
NA	TRBV7-6	NA	TRBJ2-5	21	TGTGCCAGCAGCCCTAAACCCGGGGGGCAGGGCCAATTACTCTTGCAAGAGACCCAGTACTTC	CASSPKPGGQGQLLLQETQYF
NA	TRBV27	NA	TRBJ2-1	15	TGTGCCAGCAGTTTGCAGGAACAGTCCTACAATGAGCAGTTCTTC	CASSLQEQSYNEQFF
NA	TRBV3-1	NA	TRBJ2-1	16	TGTGCCAGCAGCCAAGACCCGCTAAGGGCTTACAATGAGCAGTTCTTC	CASSQDPLRAYNEQFF
NA	TRBV28	NA	TRBJ2-5	14	TGTGCCAGCAGTCCCCGGACATTCCAAGAGACCCAGTACTTC	CASSPRTFQETQYF
many	TRBV7-3	TRBD2	TRBJ2-2	15	TGTGCCAGCAGCCAACACGGGGGGGACACCGGGGAGCTGTTTTTT	CASSQHGGDTGELFF
NA	TRBV6-2/TRBV6-3	TRBD1	TRBJ2-2	18	TGTGCCAGCAGTTACTCGAGCGGGGACAGGGATGACACCGGGGAGCTGTTTTTT	CASSYSSGDRDDTGELFF